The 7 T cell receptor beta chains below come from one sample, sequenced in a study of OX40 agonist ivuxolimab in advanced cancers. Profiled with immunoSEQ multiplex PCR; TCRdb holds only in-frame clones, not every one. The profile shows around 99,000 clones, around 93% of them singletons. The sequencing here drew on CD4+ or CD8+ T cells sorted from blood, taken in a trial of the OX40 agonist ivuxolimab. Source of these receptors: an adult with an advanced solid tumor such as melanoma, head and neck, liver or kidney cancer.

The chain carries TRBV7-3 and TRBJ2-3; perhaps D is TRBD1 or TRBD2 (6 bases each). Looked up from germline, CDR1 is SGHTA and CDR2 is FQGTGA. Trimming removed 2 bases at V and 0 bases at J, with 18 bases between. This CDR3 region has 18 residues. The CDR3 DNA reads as TGTGCCAGCAGCTTATGGTCGAGGGGGGCAGCCAGCACAGATACGCAGTATTTT. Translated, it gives CASSLWSRGAASTDTQYF.

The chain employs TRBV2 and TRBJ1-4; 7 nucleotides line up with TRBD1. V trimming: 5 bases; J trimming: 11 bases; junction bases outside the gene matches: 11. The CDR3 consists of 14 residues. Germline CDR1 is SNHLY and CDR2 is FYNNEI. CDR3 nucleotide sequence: TGTGCCAGCAGTAACCCCCCCGGGACAGATAAACTGTTTTTT. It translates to CASSNPPGTDKLFF.

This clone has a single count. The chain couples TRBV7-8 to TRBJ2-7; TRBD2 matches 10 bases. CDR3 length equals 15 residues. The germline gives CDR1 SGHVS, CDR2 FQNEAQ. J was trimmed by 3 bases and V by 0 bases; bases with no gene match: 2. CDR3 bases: TGTGCCAGCAGCTTAGCCTCTAGCGGGAGCTACGAGCAGTACTTC. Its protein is CASSLASSGSYEQYF.

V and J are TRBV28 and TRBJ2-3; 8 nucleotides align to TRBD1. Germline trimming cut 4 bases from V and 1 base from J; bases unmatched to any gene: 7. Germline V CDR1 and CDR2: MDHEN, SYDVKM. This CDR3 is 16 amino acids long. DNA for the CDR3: TGTGCCAGCAGTTCCTATGACAGGGGAGGCACAGATACGCAGTATTTT. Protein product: CASSSYDRGGTDTQYF.

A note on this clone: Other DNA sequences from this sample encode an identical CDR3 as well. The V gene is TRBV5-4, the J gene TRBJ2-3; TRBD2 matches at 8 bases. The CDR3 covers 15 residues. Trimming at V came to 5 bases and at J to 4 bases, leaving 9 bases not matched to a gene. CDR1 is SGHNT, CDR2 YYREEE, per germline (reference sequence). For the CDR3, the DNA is TGTGCCAGCAGTCGGGCGGGGGGCTTCCCAGATACGCAGTATTTT. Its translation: CASSRAGGFPDTQYF.

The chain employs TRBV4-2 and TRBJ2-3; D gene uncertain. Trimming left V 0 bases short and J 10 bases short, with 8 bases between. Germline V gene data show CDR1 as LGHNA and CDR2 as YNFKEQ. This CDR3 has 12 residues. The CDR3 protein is CASSQDSQAQYF. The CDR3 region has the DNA TGTGCCAGCAGCCAAGATAGCCAGGCGCAGTATTTT.

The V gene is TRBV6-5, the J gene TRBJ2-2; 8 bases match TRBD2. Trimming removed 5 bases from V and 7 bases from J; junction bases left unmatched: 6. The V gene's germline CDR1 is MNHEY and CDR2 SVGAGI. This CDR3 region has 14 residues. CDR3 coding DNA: TGTGCCAGCAGTCAAGCGGGAGCTGACGGGGAGCTGTTTTTT. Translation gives CASSQAGADGELFF.